This entry lists 18 T cell receptor beta chains sequenced from one sample in a study of blood T cell repertoires in COVID-19 (TCRdb year 2020). Library method: the immunoSEQ multiplex PCR assay. This is the immuneACCESS table as TCRdb keeps it, with only in-frame sequences that have V and J called. A part of the clones is gone; compared with another copy, unresolved V genes explain less than half, and the rest is unexplained. The sample records under 250,000 clones, approximately 85% of which are singletons. The ten largest clones capture about 9.3% of the sample. The sequenced material came from PBMCs or T cells enriched from blood (not recorded which). The receptors were sampled from a woman aged 45-65 years with acute COVID-19.

The chain has TRBV12-3 or TRBV12-4 and TRBJ1-2; TRBD1 matches 9 bases. V trimming: 2 bases; J trimming: 13 bases; junction bases outside the gene matches: 8. This CDR3 spans 13 amino acids. As DNA, the CDR3 is TGTGCCAGCAGTTTAAGGGACAGGGAGGGAGTCACCTTC. This gives the protein CASSLRDREGVTF.

The chain links TRBV7-2 to TRBJ2-3; 8 bases match TRBD2. Looked up from germline, CDR1 is SGHTA and CDR2 is FQGNSA. The CDR3 totals 16 residues. J gave up 1 base and V 7 bases, and 10 bases lay outside the gene matches. The CDR3 DNA sequence: TGTGCCAGCACCCTCCGAGCGACTAGCGGCACAGATACGCAGTATTTT. Protein product: CASTLRATSGTDTQYF.

This chain joins TRBV18 and TRBJ1-4; TRBD1 matches at 7 bases. The CDR3 covers 16 residues. With V trimmed by 6 bases and J by 3 bases, 10 bases remained unmatched. Germline values: CDR1 KGHSH, CDR2 LQKENI. The CDR3 is CASSRGQIRSNEKLFF. The CDR3, as DNA: TGTGCCAGCTCCCGGGGACAGATTCGATCTAATGAAAAACTGTTTTTT.

The chain carries TRBV6-5 and TRBJ1-1, with TRBD1 matching 7 bases. The trim removed 4 bases at V and 4 bases at J, leaving 9 bases unmatched. Germline CDR1 and CDR2: MNHEY and SVGAGI. The CDR3 covers 15 residues. CDR3: CASSSVTGLATEAFF. CDR3 bases: TGTGCCAGCAGTTCCGTGACAGGGTTGGCCACTGAAGCTTTCTTT.

This clone has a count of ten or more. The V call is TRBV6-6, the J call TRBJ1-6; 7 positions match TRBD1. The CDR3 sequence is 15 residues long. V was clipped by 5 bases and J by 5 bases; unmatched bases: 6. Germline-derived CDR1 and CDR2 are MNHNY and SVGAGI (reference sequence). The CDR3 DNA reads as TGTGCCAGCAGTCACCGAGGGACAGATAATTCACCCCTCCACTTT. It yields the protein CASSHRGTDNSPLHF.

V gene TRBV19 combines with J gene TRBJ2-5; TRBD1 aligns across 7 bases. Germline CDR1 and CDR2: LNHDA and SQIVND (reference sequence). V gave up 5 bases and J gave up 0 bases; unmatched junction bases: 6. This CDR3 contains 15 residues. CDR3 region: CASSVQTGNQETQYF. DNA of the CDR3: TGTGCCAGTAGTGTTCAGACAGGGAACCAAGAGACCCAGTACTTC.

The V and J genes are TRBV10-3 and TRBJ1-4; TRBD1 matches 9 bases. The germline V gene has CDR1 ENHRY and CDR2 SYGVKD. J gave up 5 bases and V 10 bases, and 5 bases lay outside the gene matches. The length of the CDR3 is 13 residues. This chain's CDR3 is CASRDRVNEKLFF. As DNA, the CDR3 is TGTGCCAGCCGGGACAGGGTGAATGAAAAACTGTTTTTT.

The chain links TRBV12-5 to TRBJ1-1, with D hard to call. The CDR3 loop spans 13 amino acids. Germline V lookup: CDR1 LGHNT, CDR2 FRNRAP. V was trimmed by 6 bases and J by 1 base, leaving 9 bases between them. CDR3 sequence: CASGSTGNTEAFF. In nucleotides, the CDR3 is TGTGCTAGTGGGTCCACGGGGAACACTGAAGCTTTCTTT.

The rearrangement uses TRBV27 and TRBJ1-5; no firm D call. CDR3 length: 14 amino acids. V lost 6 bases and J lost 0, with 9 bases in between. Looked up from germline, CDR1 is MNHEY and CDR2 is SMNVEV (reference sequence). CDR3 sequence reads: CASSREDSNQPQHF. The DNA of the CDR3 is TGTGCCAGCAGCCGGGAGGATAGCAATCAGCCCCAGCATTTT.

This clone has just one count. V gene TRBV4-1 combines with J gene TRBJ1-3; 10 bases line up with TRBD1. The length of the CDR3 is 16 residues. Germline V gene lookup returns CDR1 MGHRA and CDR2 YSYEKL. J was trimmed by 2 bases and V by 1 base; bases with no gene match: 2. The CDR3 DNA follows: TGCGCCAGCAGCCAAGTCGACAGGGGGCCTGGAAACACCATATATTTT. This sequence encodes CASSQVDRGPGNTIYF.

The rearrangement uses TRBV18 and TRBJ2-4; 7 bases are shared with TRBD1. CDR3 length: 16 residues. V lost 0 bases and J lost 5; bases outside the gene matches: 7. Germline assignment: CDR1 KGHSH and CDR2 LQKENI. The CDR3 loop is CASSPPGQGVQNIQYF. CDR3 nucleotides: TGTGCCAGCTCACCACCGGGCCAGGGGGTTCAAAACATTCAGTACTTC.

This rearrangement joins TRBV5-1 to TRBJ2-1, with 10 bases identical to TRBD2. The J segment lost 1 base and the V segment lost 4 bases, leaving 2 bases of the junction unmatched. The CDR3 has 15 amino acids. Germline lookup yields CDR1 SGHRS and CDR2 YFSETQ. The CDR3 DNA reads as TGCGCCAGCAGCCCGACTAGCGGGTCCTACAATGAGCAGTTCTTC. This codes for CASSPTSGSYNEQFF.

The V and J genes are TRBV29-1 and TRBJ1-5; TRBD1 is a possible D gene (5 bases). CDR1 and CDR2 from the germline V gene are SQVTM and ANQGSEA. V gave up 8 bases and J gave up 4 bases, with 15 bases separating them. The CDR3 is 13 residues long. CDR3 loop: CSSSGGENQPQHF. CDR3 DNA: TGCAGCTCTTCTGGGGGGGAAAATCAGCCCCAGCATTTT.

This clone has more than one count but fewer than ten. The chain links TRBV3-1 (or the pseudogene TRBV3-2) to TRBJ2-1, with 11 positions matching TRBD2. CDR1 is LGHDT and CDR2 is YNNKEL in the germline V gene (reference sequence). The ends lost 1 base at V and 8 bases at J; junction bases unmatched: 4. This CDR3 is 15 amino acids long. CDR3 sequence reads: CASSQVSGGADEQFF. The CDR3 DNA sequence: TGTGCCAGCAGCCAAGTTAGCGGGGGGGCTGATGAGCAGTTCTTC.

This clone has more than one count but fewer than ten. This sequence joins TRBV5-4 and TRBJ1-3; 8 nucleotides agree with TRBD1. Trimming took 2 bases from V and 7 from J; bases not matched to a gene: 5. CDR1 and CDR2 (germline): SGHNT, YYREEE (reference sequence). CDR3 length: 14 amino acids. The CDR3 loop is CASSFQGARNTIYF. CDR3 DNA: TGTGCCAGCAGCTTCCAGGGGGCAAGGAACACCATATATTTT.

This clone was detected a few times. The chain couples TRBV28 to TRBJ2-7; a possible D gene is TRBD1 (6 bases). Germline V gives CDR1 MDHEN, CDR2 SYDVKM. The V end was cut by 5 bases, the J end by 10 bases, with 15 bases between. This CDR3 region has 12 residues. The CDR3 sequence is CASSPFPGVQYF. The CDR3 bases are TGTGCCAGCAGTCCCTTCCCAGGGGTTCAGTACTTC.

The V and J genes are TRBV3-1 (or the pseudogene TRBV3-2) and TRBJ1-4; the D gene is possibly TRBD1 (6 bases). Per the germline V gene, CDR1 is LGHDT and CDR2 is YNNKEL (reference sequence). CDR3 length equals 13 residues. Trimming shortened V by 3 bases and J by 17 bases, and 19 bases separated the two germline ends. CDR3 residues: CASSQGADREVFF. The CDR3 nucleotides read TGTGCCAGCAGCCAGGGGGCCGATAGAGAGGTATTTTTT.

This clone was detected once. The chain uses TRBV18 and TRBJ1-4; D perhaps matches TRBD1 (6 bases). Per the germline V gene, CDR1 is KGHSH and CDR2 is LQKENI. This CDR3 is built from 15 residues. V was shortened by 6 bases and J by 6 bases, with 17 bases between the two germline ends. CDR3 bases: TGTGCCAGCTCGCGACAGGCGCCTCCTGATGAAAAACTGTTTTTT. It yields the protein CASSRQAPPDEKLFF.